This entry concerns a single TCR beta chain. Its antigen is still unknown. The record has no base qualities; no much larger clone is one base away. This record belongs to a study of cytomegalovirus exposure and HLA in healthy donors (dated 2017 in TCRdb). Describing the broader study: An earlier analysis of about 560 of the donors reported around 280 Gb of sequence data and around 110 million unique TCR beta sequences obtained from about 200 million T cells. Along with the roughly 670-subject first cohort, a separate validation cohort of over a hundred different subjects was used. Alongside the repertoire data, information on donor age, sex, ethnicity and CMV serostatus was compiled. The genetic ancestry cluster associated with self-reported Caucasian donors included 65% to 90% of the roughly 400 genotyped donors. HLA typing covered class I and class II loci at four-digit resolution. Every repertoire in the discovery cohort had been generated on one and the same sequencing platform. The aim of the study was to test whether cataloging public T cell receptors could identify signatures of past pathogen exposure. To decide whether each TCR beta V gene segment behaved as functional or pseudogenic, an earlier analysis of approximately 590 of the donors relied on high-throughput TCR beta sequencing. Several DR-DQ haplotypes were treated as single units for association and clustering because of strong linkage in the cohort. The study profiled the T cell repertoires of 666 subjects by immunosequencing and related them to cytomegalovirus serostatus. Rather than drawing on any new phenotypic data, the later analysis identified candidate immune exposures from TCR beta sequences and the way those sequences occurred across donors. A later genetic analysis took genome-wide SNP genotypes for about 60% of the roughly 670 donors and used that subset as a discovery cohort. The number of donors typed differed by locus, with 629-630 for A, B, C, DRB1 and DQB1, 522 for DQA1, over 600 for DPA1, and some 470 for DPB1. The study combined high-throughput TCR immunosequencing, statistical association of individual TCRs with disease status, and machine learning to predict cytomegalovirus infection status. In a later analysis, previously published TCR beta repertoires from several hundred donors were re-analyzed and high-resolution HLA genotyping was added so that TCR occurrence patterns could be studied. On average, around 240,000 unique TCR beta nucleotide sequences were sequenced per donor among about 400 genotyped donors of the cohort, with 15% to 20% of those sequences being non-productive. An early release that covered 640 HLA-typed donors contained 300 to 350 gigabases of sequencing data and 65 million to 100 million unique TCR sequences.

The cohort consisted of 650 to 700 healthy bone marrow donors. At the time of sampling, all cohort members were nominally healthy, though unrecorded immune exposures were likely present. The donor tested CMV seronegative and was one of the 352 seronegative cohort members. Each donor provided a peripheral blood sample, and peripheral blood mononuclear cells were used for TCR beta sequencing. Genomic DNA extraction from the blood cell samples was performed with the Qiagen DNeasy Blood Extraction Kit. What the research found in general, with its limitations: It was suggested by the authors that the approach could potentially be generalized to other disease states and immunological phenotypes. At a false discovery rate of 0.05, a later analysis linked roughly 17,000 TCR beta sequences to specific HLA alleles. In a later analysis, most CMV-associated TCR beta chains were found to appear HLA-restricted, with HLA associations seemingly driven largely by CMV exposure. In a later analysis, TCR association rates were found to vary across HLA loci, with the most associated TCRs seen for DRB1 alleles and the fewest for HLA-C alleles. Sequencing depth was assumed to be roughly uniform across donors in the presence/absence analyses, though that assumption may not hold. Compared with the approximately 670-donor mean, donors in an Asian-associated ancestry cluster had fewer N-insertions in productive TCRs, according to a later genetic analysis. The study listed 164 TCR beta chains as associated with cytomegalovirus. An earlier analysis of several hundred of the donors showed that most TCR beta V segments appeared in productive rearrangements either about 87% or about 30% of the time, which broadly matched IMGT annotations. Compared with equally common non-associated chains, HLA-associated TCR beta chains in a later analysis were more clonally expanded and had lower generation probabilities. Immune exposure information for the cohort was limited to CMV serostatus. Most TCR sequences were seen in very few donors, while some public TCRs were found in many individuals. A later analysis reported that several top co-occurrence clusters appeared linked to parvovirus B19, influenza, CMV and Epstein-Barr virus. A group of highly shared sequence variants was considered likely to be a technical artifact of the sequencing pipeline. Assigning TCR associations to individual alleles was difficult when HLA alleles, especially DR and DQ, strongly co-occurred. Because counts were too low, seventeen rarely observed V segments, including chromosome 9 orphons, were excluded from the earlier analysis of 587 of the donors. In both the original and validation cohorts, the classifier was reported to diagnose cytomegalovirus status with high specificity and sensitivity. V-gene and J-gene trimming of TCR beta chains was associated with a missense DCLRE1C variant in a later genetic analysis, and the association was replicated in an independent cohort. Linkage disequilibrium might explain the correlated functional status among segregating V segments, but an unknown experimental factor could not be ruled out. A few of the identified cytomegalovirus-associated TCR beta chains were confirmed in vitro to be specific for cytomegalovirus antigens. Only TCR beta chains were sequenced in this cohort, and the absence of alpha or paired-chain data limited detectable features. A further reported finding was that TCR beta sequences accurately predicted the HLA-A and HLA-B alleles for most subjects in the first cohort. Because HLA typing was missing for some donors at each locus, association tests included only the typed subset.

Library generation was performed with the immunoSEQ multiplex PCR assay. For the multiplex PCR, a mixture combining 60 forward primers for TCR Vbeta segments and 13 reverse primers for TCR Jbeta segments was used. The CDR3 region of rearranged TCR beta genes was amplified from genomic DNA with a multiplex PCR assay. Amplified TCR beta libraries were sequenced as 87-base-pair reads on the Illumina HiSeq System. The study's processing was this. A later analysis counted some 74 million unique TCR beta chains across the 670 or so repertoires, and some 11 million of these chains were shared by at least two donors. Raw reads were error-corrected and collapsed into unique sequences with a nearest-neighbor algorithm that merged closely related sequences to remove PCR and sequencing errors. CDR3 sequences were aligned to IMGT reference sequences to assign V, D and J gene segments. For a sequence to be retained, a match of at least six nucleotides to both a V gene segment and a J gene segment was required. Rearrangements were classified as productive when the CDR3 lacked stop codons and remained in frame with V and J, and all other rearrangements were classified as non-productive. CDR3 was defined according to IMGT convention as the region running from the second conserved V-encoded cysteine to the conserved J-encoded phenylalanine. In an earlier analysis of more than 550 of the donors, sequences lacking an unambiguous match to a single V gene segment were excluded. In an earlier analysis of approximately 590 of the donors, a V segment was called functional when productive rearrangements were above 56.7%, and segregating when the standard deviation between donors exceeded 5%. A statistical classification framework was developed to diagnose cytomegalovirus status using the catalog of TCR beta chain sequences. In a later analysis, V and J genes were assigned by comparing TCR nucleotide sequences against IMGT/GENE-DB human TR gene sequences. The TCRdist pipeline was used in a later analysis to assign CDR3 sequences and most-parsimonious VDJ recombination scenarios. In a later analysis, each TCR beta chain was defined by its CDR3 amino acid sequence together with its V-gene family, and reads lacking a unique V-gene family were excluded. To address suspected cross-contamination and a sequencing artifact, a later analysis removed approximately 600 highly shared, low-generation-probability nucleotide sequences. In a later analysis, a clonal expansion index for each public chain was calculated from normalized within-repertoire ranks of inferred template counts. In a later analysis, generation probabilities were computed with a VDJ recombination model fitted to out-of-frame rearrangements, and the resulting probabilities were checked against IGoR. Hypergeometric tests were used in a later analysis to score TCR-TCR, TCR-HLA and TCR-CMV co-occurrence, with a repertoire-size bias correction applied to the TCR pairs. In a later analysis, false discovery rates were estimated by permuting HLA or CMV assignments 20 times. In a later analysis, co-occurring TCRs were grouped using DBSCAN, with TCRdist sequence similarity added in when clustering inside HLA-allele-positive subsets. Repertoires with fewer than 30,000 or more than 120,000 public chains were left out of co-occurrence clustering, as were a handful of repertoires with anomalous nucleotide sharing. The table was pulled from immuneACCESS by TCRdb, which kept in-frame rearrangements only. Such tables lose some clones; where checked, under half of the loss comes from unresolved V genes, and the rest has no known cause. D and trimming come from the DNA, and the V and J calls and clone size come from that table. The sample table contains 130,000 to 150,000 clones; only one count was recorded for 76% of them. The top ten clonotypes cover approximately 1.6% of the sample.

The material sequenced was PBMCs. The receptor was isolated from a middle-aged woman in good health and CMV-seronegative.

The base sequence is TGTGCCAGCAGCCAAGATAGTGGGCTAGCTTGGGTCTACGAGCAGTACTTC. It translates to CASSQDSGLAWVYEQYF. Recombination joined TRBV4-2 with TRBJ2-7, and perhaps TRBD2 as D gene, on 5 matching bases. Its CDR3 holds 17 amino acids, cysteine through phenylalanine. The retained sequence is limited to the CDR3, 51 bases, with the frame set at the first base. Between the V and J ends, shortened by 0 bases and 3 bases respectively, the junction contains 18 bases. Looking up the germline V gene yields CDR1 LGHNA and CDR2 YNFKEQ.